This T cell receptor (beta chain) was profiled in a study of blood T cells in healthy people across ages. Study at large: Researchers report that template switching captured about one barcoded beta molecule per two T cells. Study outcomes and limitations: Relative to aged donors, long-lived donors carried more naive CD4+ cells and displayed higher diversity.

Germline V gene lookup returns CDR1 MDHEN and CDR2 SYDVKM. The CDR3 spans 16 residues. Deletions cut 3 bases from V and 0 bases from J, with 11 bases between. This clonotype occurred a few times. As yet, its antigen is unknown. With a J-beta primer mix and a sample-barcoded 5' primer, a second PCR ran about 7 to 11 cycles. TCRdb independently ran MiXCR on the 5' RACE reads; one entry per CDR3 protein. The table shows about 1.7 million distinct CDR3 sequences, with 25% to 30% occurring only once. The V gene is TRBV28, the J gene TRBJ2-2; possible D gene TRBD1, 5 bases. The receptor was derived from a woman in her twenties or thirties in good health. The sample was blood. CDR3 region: CASSFDSWTNTGELFF. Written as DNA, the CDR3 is TGTGCCAGCAGTTTCGACAGTTGGACGAACACCGGGGAGCTGTTTTTT.